Presented here are 9 T cell receptor beta chains from one specimen sequenced in a study of OX40 agonist ivuxolimab in advanced cancers. Some clones are missing from TCRdb's copy, which holds only in-frame ones; the method was immunoSEQ multiplex PCR. Of 97,000 or so clones listed, roughly 89% are singletons. Sample: CD4+ or CD8+ T cells sorted from blood, taken in a trial of the OX40 agonist ivuxolimab. The receptors originated from an adult with an advanced solid tumor such as melanoma, head and neck, liver or kidney cancer.

This chain uses TRBV11-2 with TRBJ2-7; D may be TRBD1 (5 bases). CDR1 and CDR2 from the germline V gene are SGHAT and FQNNGV. This CDR3 has 14 amino acids. Trimming removed 1 base at V and 3 bases at J, with 10 bases between. CDR3 amino acids: CASSLGTPYYEQYF. The CDR3, as DNA: TGTGCCAGCAGCTTAGGGACACCATACTACGAGCAGTACTTC. Variable domain in full (rest from reference TRBV11-2 and TRBJ2-7): EAGVAQSPRYKIIEKRQSVAFWCNPISGHATLYWYQQILGQGPKLLIQFQNNGVVDDSQLPKDRFSAERLKGVDSTLKIQPAKLEDSAVYLCASSLGTPYYEQYFGPGTRLTVT.

The chain joins TRBV5-1 to TRBJ2-5; TRBD2 agrees at 10 bases. The CDR3 covers 18 residues. The V gene end was trimmed by 3 bases and the J gene end by 2 bases; junction bases not matched to a gene: 13. Germline V gene sequence: CDR1 SGHRS, CDR2 YFSETQ. In DNA form, the CDR3 reads TGCGCCAGCAGCTCCGCGGCTAGCGGGAGTGCGACGCAAGAGACCCAGTACTTC. Its translation: CASSSAASGSATQETQYF.

The chain combines TRBV10-1 with TRBJ1-1; possibly TRBD1 for D (5 bases). V lost 2 bases and J 1 base, leaving 8 bases between the germline ends. CDR1 WNHNN and CDR2 SYGVQD come from the germline V gene (reference sequence). The CDR3 extends over 14 amino acids. CDR3 protein: CASSEGGRNTEAFF. Written as DNA, the CDR3 is TGCGCCAGCAGTGAGGGGGGAAGGAACACTGAAGCTTTCTTT.

V usage is TRBV4-1 and J usage is TRBJ1-2; 8 nucleotides line up with TRBD1. The germline V gene encodes CDR1 MGHRA and CDR2 YSYEKL. With V trimmed by 5 bases and J by 2 bases, 4 bases remained unmatched. The CDR3 length is 14 residues. DNA of the CDR3: TGCGCCAGCAGCTCACGACAGGGGAACTATGGCTACACCTTC. It specifies CASSSRQGNYGYTF.

The V gene is TRBV7-9, the J gene TRBJ2-4, with 7 bases fitting TRBD2. The CDR3 has 16 residues. The germline V gene encodes CDR1 SEHNR and CDR2 FQNEAQ (reference sequence). The V and J ends lost 4 bases and 1 base, in that order; junction bases with no gene match: 7. CDR3 nucleotide sequence: TGTGCCAGCAGCTCTAGCGGTGGGGTGGCCAAAAACATTCAGTACTTC. Translation gives CASSSSGGVAKNIQYF.

The chain employs TRBV19 and TRBJ2-5; D is unresolved. The CDR3 is made up of 14 amino acids. V shed 1 base and J shed 4 bases, with 10 bases lying between them. In germline, CDR1 is LNHDA, CDR2 SQIVND (reference sequence). In DNA, the CDR3 is TGTGCCAGTAGTATAGCGGCTAGTTTAGAGACCCAGTACTTC. Residues: CASSIAASLETQYF.

V gene TRBV7-7 combines with J gene TRBJ2-5, with D hard to call. The J call may be in error: the DNA end matches TRBJ2-7 better. Germline V gene lookup returns CDR1 SSHAT and CDR2 FNYEAQ (reference sequence). The CDR3 extends over 13 amino acids. This CDR3 is CASSLLFSYEQYF. The CDR3 DNA reads TGTGCCAGCAGCTTACTTTTCTCCTACGAGCAGTACTTC.

This clone was counted once. This chain joins TRBV11-2 and TRBJ2-5; D remains ambiguous. The CDR3 length is 13 residues. Germline V lookup: CDR1 SGHAT, CDR2 FQNNGV. Trimming pared 1 base from V and 5 bases from J, leaving 8 bases between. CDR3: CASSLGVGETQYF. In nucleotides, the CDR3 is TGTGCCAGCAGCTTAGGTGTCGGCGAGACCCAGTACTTC.

The V call is TRBV6-1, the J call TRBJ2-7, with no clear D. The germline V gene has CDR1 MNHNS and CDR2 SASEGT. The CDR3 loop spans 11 amino acids. Trimming pared 7 bases from V and 3 bases from J, leaving 7 bases between. The CDR3 reads CASNHNYEQYF. CDR3 coding DNA: TGTGCCAGCAATCATAACTACGAGCAGTACTTC.